A selection of T cell receptor beta chains follows, all from one sample in a study of CD8 T cells in Susac syndrome. TCRdb passed the immunoSEQ multiplex PCR reads through MiXCR, listing each CDR3 protein once. The repertoire includes around 300,000 distinct CDR3 sequences, approximately 85% of them detected once, and roughly 0.21% sits in the top ten. The sample consisted of CD8+ T cells from PBMCs. The receptors were sampled from a human donor with multiple sclerosis. The CDR3 runs from the conserved cysteine through the conserved F or W. A D gene is named only where the DNA matches it firmly. The size entry is marked missing in some rows and otherwise reads once, few, many or a size class.

v_call	j_call	clone_size	d_call	cdr3_aa	cdr3_nt
TRBV7-9	TRBJ1-3	once	-	CASSLALGSSSGNTIYF	TGTGCCAGCAGCTTAGCGCTCGGCAGCAGCTCTGGAAACACCATATATTTT
TRBV7-9	TRBJ2-7	-	-	CASSPRKPTWEQYF	TGTGCCAGCAGCCCCAGGAAACCTACGTGGGAGCAGTACTTC
TRBV15	TRBJ1-5	-	TRBD1	CATSPRTGTGSQPQHF	TGTGCCACCAGCCCCCGTACCGGGACAGGGTCTCAGCCCCAGCATTTT
TRBV6-5	TRBJ1-2	-	-	CASGRSYGYTF	TGTGCCAGCGGCCGGAGCTATGGCTACACCTTC
TRBV9	TRBJ1-1	-	-	CASSGGDSRSEAFF	TGTGCCAGCAGCGGGGGGGACTCACGGAGTGAAGCTTTCTTT
TRBV27	TRBJ2-1	-	TRBD2	CASLAGDYNEQFF	TGTGCCAGTTTAGCGGGAGACTACAATGAGCAGTTCTTC
TRBV4-1	TRBJ1-5	-	-	CASSHQGNSNQPQHF	TGCGCCAGCAGCCACCAGGGGAATAGCAATCAGCCCCAGCATTTT
TRBV20-1	TRBJ1-1	-	-	CSARRGSTEAFF	TGCAGTGCTAGGCGGGGAAGTACTGAAGCTTTCTTT
TRBV7-9	TRBJ2-1	-	-	CASSLGGADHEQFF	TGTGCCAGCAGCCTTGGGGGAGCGGATCATGAGCAGTTCTTC
TRBV30	TRBJ1-1	-	-	CAWRDTRENDTEAFF	TGTGCCTGGAGGGACACGAGGGAAAATGACACTGAAGCTTTCTTT
TRBV12-3/TRBV12-4	TRBJ2-6	-	-	CASSLVHLGFLYVSGANVLTF	TGTGCCAGCAGTTTAGTTCATTTAGGTTTTTTATACGTCTCTGGGGCCAACGTCCTGACTTTC
TRBV15	TRBJ1-1	-	TRBD1	CATSRAGGQAEFEAFF	TGTGCCACCAGCAGAGCCGGGGGACAGGCCGAGTTTGAAGCTTTCTTT
TRBV15	TRBJ2-7	-	-	CATSRDPGGPYEQYF	TGTGCCACCAGCAGAGATCCCGGGGGGCCCTACGAGCAGTACTTC
TRBV19	TRBJ1-1	-	TRBD1	CASSITGATEAFF	TGTGCCAGTAGTATAACAGGGGCCACTGAAGCTTTCTTT
TRBV14	TRBJ2-7	few	TRBD2	CASSYGLANYEQYF	TGTGCCAGCAGCTACGGACTAGCGAACTACGAGCAGTACTTC
TRBV20-1	TRBJ1-5	once	-	CSARDWGGSNQPQHF	TGCAGTGCTAGAGATTGGGGCGGTAGCAATCAGCCCCAGCATTTT
TRBV7-9	TRBJ1-4	-	-	CASSSQQGPNEKLFF	TGTGCCAGCAGCTCGCAACAGGGCCCTAATGAAAAACTGTTTTTT
TRBV28	TRBJ1-3	-	-	CASSLFGNTIYF	TGTGCCAGCAGTTTATTCGGAAACACCATATATTTT
TRBV6-5	TRBJ1-4	-	-	CASSIQAFNEKLFF	TGTGCCAGCAGTATACAGGCCTTTAATGAAAAACTGTTTTTT
TRBV5-6	TRBJ2-7	-	-	CASSLGADNYHEQYF	TGTGCCAGCAGCTTGGGGGCGGATAATTACCACGAGCAGTACTTC
TRBV24-1	TRBJ2-5	once	-	CATSDIGETQYF	TGTGCCACCAGTGATATTGGGGAGACCCAGTACTTC
TRBV4-3	TRBJ2-2	-	-	CASSHGSGNTGELFF	TGCGCCAGCAGCCACGGTAGCGGGAACACCGGGGAGCTGTTTTTT
TRBV20-1	TRBJ1-1	-	-	CSATNYREPNTEAFF	TGCAGTGCTACTAATTACAGGGAGCCGAACACTGAAGCTTTCTTT
TRBV27	TRBJ1-5	once	-	CASSSLLGGNQPQHF	TGTGCCAGCAGTTCCCTCCTCGGGGGCAATCAGCCCCAGCATTTT
TRBV30	TRBJ1-1	-	-	CAWSATGNTEAFF	TGTGCCTGGAGTGCTACAGGGAACACTGAAGCTTTCTTT
TRBV6-2/TRBV6-3	TRBJ1-5	few	TRBD1	CASSYGVLGQGLLLKPQHF	TGTGCCAGCAGTTACGGGGTGCTTGGACAGGGACTGTTGTTAAAGCCCCAGCATTTT
TRBV7-9	TRBJ1-1	-	-	CASREENTEAFF	TGTGCCAGCAGAGAGGAGAACACTGAAGCTTTCTTT
TRBV6-5	TRBJ2-1	-	TRBD2	CASSFRLAGASYNEQFF	TGTGCCAGCAGTTTTCGTTTAGCGGGAGCCAGCTACAATGAGCAGTTCTTC
TRBV20-1	TRBJ2-7	-	TRBD2	CSASGRESYEQYF	TGCAGTGCCAGCGGGAGGGAATCCTACGAGCAGTACTTC
TRBV7-2	TRBJ1-1	-	TRBD1	CASSPTTGAEAFF	TGTGCCAGCAGCCCTACCACAGGGGCGGAAGCTTTCTTT
TRBV19	TRBJ1-5	-	-	CASSAGDNQPQHF	TGTGCCAGTAGCGCAGGGGACAATCAGCCCCAGCATTTT
TRBV27	TRBJ2-1	-	-	CASSPEKGYNEQFF	TGTGCCAGCAGTCCCGAGAAGGGTTACAATGAGCAGTTCTTC
TRBV28	TRBJ2-7	-	-	CASSPELASAEQYF	TGTGCCAGCAGCCCAGAGCTAGCATCGGCCGAGCAGTACTTC
TRBV6-1	TRBJ2-7	few	-	CASSEGLAYEQYF	TGTGCCAGCAGTGAAGGACTAGCCTACGAGCAGTACTTC
TRBV3-1	TRBJ2-7	-	TRBD2	CASSQAGLGYEQYF	TGTGCCAGCAGCCAAGCGGGACTAGGGTACGAGCAGTACTTC
TRBV13	TRBJ2-2	once	TRBD1	CASSSGQGAVGELFF	TGTGCCAGCAGCTCCGGACAGGGGGCGGTCGGGGAGCTGTTTTTT